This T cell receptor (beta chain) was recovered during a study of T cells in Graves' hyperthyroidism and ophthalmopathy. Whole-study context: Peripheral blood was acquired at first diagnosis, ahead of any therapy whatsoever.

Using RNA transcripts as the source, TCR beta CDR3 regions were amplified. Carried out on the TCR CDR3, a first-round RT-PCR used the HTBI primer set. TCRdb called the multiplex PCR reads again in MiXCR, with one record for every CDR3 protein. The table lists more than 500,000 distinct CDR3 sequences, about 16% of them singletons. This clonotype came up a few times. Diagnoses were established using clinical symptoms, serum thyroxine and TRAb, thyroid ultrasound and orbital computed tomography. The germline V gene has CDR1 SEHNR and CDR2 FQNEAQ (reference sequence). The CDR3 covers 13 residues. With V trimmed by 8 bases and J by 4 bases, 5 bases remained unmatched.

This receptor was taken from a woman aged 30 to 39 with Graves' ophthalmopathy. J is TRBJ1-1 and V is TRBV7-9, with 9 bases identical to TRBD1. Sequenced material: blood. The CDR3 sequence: CASGGQGSTEAFF. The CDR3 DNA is TGTGCCAGCGGGGGACAGGGAAGCACTGAAGCTTTCTTT.